The clone carrying this TCR beta chain was picked up one time. The sample originates from a study of blood T cell repertoires in COVID-19. In the study overall: The United States, Italy and Spain were the sources of the acute and convalescent COVID-19 samples.

The CDR3 covers 15 residues. Looked up from germline, CDR1 is MNHEY and CDR2 is SMNVEV (reference sequence). Trimming left V 5 bases short and J 5 bases short, with 18 bases between. As processed by the authors: Quantification of nucleated cells was approximated via reference gene primer amplification. The assay was immunoSEQ multiplex PCR, and TCRdb's table has in-frame clones only and misses some. V and J calls and clone size follow that table, whereas D and trimming were derived from the DNA. The data contain 210,000 or so clones, 86% of them singletons. Living in 25 or so US areas, the participants were between about 18 and 95 years of age. Cohort placement rested on clinical history that participants reported themselves.

Sequenced input: PBMCs or T cells enriched from blood (not recorded which). The chain carries TRBV27 and TRBJ1-2; D is unresolved. This receptor was identified in a woman aged 45-60 years in a cohort exposed to, infected with or recovered from COVID-19 (not recorded which). The CDR3 spells CASSPQSPRSYGYTF. CDR3 DNA sequence: TGTGCCAGCAGTCCCCAGTCCCCCCGCAGTTATGGCTACACCTTC.